A single sample gave rise to the 11 T cell receptor beta chains below, sequenced in a study of CD8 T cells in ankylosing spondylitis. TCRdb redid the calling of the 5' RACE reads with MiXCR, one entry per CDR3 protein. The repertoire consists of approximately 260,000 distinct CDR3 sequences, with about 18% occurring once and the leading ten covering around 30%. The sample consisted of blood, either unsorted or a sorted T cell fraction (not recorded which). These receptors were taken from a male donor with ankylosing spondylitis or in good health (not recorded which).

In its sample, this clonotype was seen many times. V usage is TRBV7-9 and J usage is TRBJ2-3; TRBD2 agrees at 8 bases. The CDR3 has 17 residues. The germline V gene encodes CDR1 SEHNR and CDR2 FQNEAQ (reference sequence). The ends lost 2 bases at V and 4 bases at J; junction bases unmatched: 11. This CDR3 is CASSLQSDGRAADTQYF. The DNA of the CDR3 is TGTGCCAGCAGCTTACAATCGGACGGGAGGGCCGCAGATACGCAGTATTTT.

This chain uses TRBV12-3 or TRBV12-4 with TRBJ2-7; D gene ambiguous. The CDR3 is 14 residues long. Trimming stripped 1 base from V and 4 bases from J, with 11 bases between. The CDR3 is CASSLDVRPYEQYF. CDR3 sequence (DNA): TGTGCCAGCAGTTTAGATGTCCGACCTTACGAGCAGTACTTC.

V and J are TRBV6-2 or TRBV6-3 and TRBJ2-3; 7 nucleotides agree with TRBD1. V dropped 0 bases and J dropped 8; count of bases not matched to a gene: 8. The germline V gene encodes CDR1 MNHEY and CDR2 SVGEGT. This CDR3 has 15 amino acids. The CDR3 coding sequence is TGTGCCAGCAGTTACTCGACAGGGATTCAAGCTACGCAGTATTTT. This encodes CASSYSTGIQATQYF.

V usage is TRBV20-1 and J usage is TRBJ2-7, with 15 bases matching TRBD2. This CDR3 comprises 17 residues. The germline V gene has CDR1 DFQATT and CDR2 SNEGSKA (reference sequence). Trimming took 0 bases from V and 2 from J; bases not matched to a gene: 5. The CDR3 DNA reads as TGCAGTGCTAGAGAACCGAGGACTAGCGGGAGGGCCTACGAGCAGTACTTC. Its translation is CSAREPRTSGRAYEQYF.

A single count supports this clonotype. Since the CDR3 does not end with the conserved phenylalanine or tryptophan, this likely comes from a read error. The rearrangement joins TRBV7-6 to TRBJ2-7; TRBD2 might be the D (6 bases). The CDR3 is made up of 15 amino acids. Germline V CDR1 and CDR2: SGHVS, FNYEAQ. Trimming left V 5 bases short and J 3 bases short, with 17 bases between. CDR3 amino acids: CASSTLAGSFYEQYC. CDR3 nucleotide sequence: TGTGCCAGCAGCACCTTGGCCGGGAGTTTCTACGAGCAGTACTGC.

This clonotype turned up a few times. A junction end diverges from the germline sequence, so it may reflect a read error. The CDR3 loop reads CASSQDKTRILDEKFF. In nucleotides, the CDR3 is TGTGCCAGCAGCCAAGATAAAACTAGGATCTTGGATGAGAAGTTCTTC. The chain employs TRBV4-2 and TRBJ2-1; D possibly corresponds to TRBD2 (5 bases). The CDR3 covers 16 residues. Germline V lookup: CDR1 LGHNA, CDR2 YNFKEQ.

In its sample, this clonotype was seen a few times. This chain connects TRBV27 to TRBJ2-7, with 8 bases lining up with TRBD1. The CDR3 runs 14 residues. V was clipped by 5 bases and J by 5 bases; unmatched bases: 8. CDR1 is MNHEY and CDR2 is SMNVEV in the germline V gene (reference sequence). DNA for the CDR3: TGTGCCAGCAGTCTAAGGACAGGGTGGCACGAGCAGTACTTC. This sequence encodes CASSLRTGWHEQYF.

This chain joins TRBV29-1 and TRBJ2-1, with 8 bases matching TRBD2. V trimming: 7 bases; J trimming: 2 bases; junction bases outside the gene matches: 16. The germline CDR1 and CDR2 sequences are SQVTM and ANQGSEA. The length of the CDR3 is 17 residues. CDR3 nucleotides: TGCAGCGGTAACGCTGGGATTGTAGCGGGACCCTACAATGAGCAGTTCTTC. Protein: CSGNAGIVAGPYNEQFF.

The rearrangement joins TRBV11-2 to TRBJ2-7; D remains unclear. There are 13 residues in the CDR3. Germline V gives CDR1 SGHAT, CDR2 FQNNGV. Trimming shortened V by 4 bases and J by 4 bases, and 11 bases separated the two germline ends. The CDR3 is CASSSPYGYEQYF. DNA of the CDR3: TGTGCCAGCAGCTCGCCTTACGGTTACGAGCAGTACTTC. The whole variable domain, filled in from reference TRBV11-2 and TRBJ2-7, reads EAGVAQSPRYKIIEKRQSVAFWCNPISGHATLYWYQQILGQGPKLLIQFQNNGVVDDSQLPKDRFSAERLKGVDSTLKIQPAKLEDSAVYLCASSSPYGYEQYFGPGTRLTVT.

This clonotype was counted a few times. The chain employs TRBV5-1 and TRBJ1-1; TRBD1 might be the D (6 bases). Germline V gene sequence: CDR1 SGHRS, CDR2 YFSETQ. The CDR3 sequence is 15 residues long. V was cut by 1 base and J by 1 base, with 11 bases left in between. CDR3 nucleotides: TGCGCCAGCAGCTTGCCGACGACAGGGAACACTGAAGCTTTCTTT. This translates into CASSLPTTGNTEAFF. Looking up the rest from reference TRBV5-1 and TRBJ1-1 gives the full variable domain: KAGVTQTPRYLIKTRGQQVTLSCSPISGHRSVSWYQQTPGQGLQFLFEYFSETQRNKGNFPGRFSGRQFSNSRSEMNVSTLELGDSALYLCASSLPTTGNTEAFFGQGTRLTVV.

There are a few counts of this clonotype. CDR3: CATSRRGLAEITDTQYF. The CDR3 DNA reads TGTGCCACCAGCAGAAGGGGACTAGCGGAAATAACAGATACGCAGTATTTT. The chain is built from TRBV15 and TRBJ2-3; 11 positions match TRBD2. V was clipped by 2 bases and J by 3 bases; unmatched bases: 7. Germline lookup yields CDR1 LNHNV and CDR2 YYDKDF (reference sequence). This CDR3 has 17 residues. The full variable domain, completed using reference TRBV15 and TRBJ2-3, is DAMVIQNPRYQVTQFGKPVTLSCSQTLNHNVMYWYQQKSSQAPKLLFHYYDKDFNNEADTPDNFQSRRPNTSFCFLDIRSPGLGDTAMYLCATSRRGLAEITDTQYFGPGTRLTVL.